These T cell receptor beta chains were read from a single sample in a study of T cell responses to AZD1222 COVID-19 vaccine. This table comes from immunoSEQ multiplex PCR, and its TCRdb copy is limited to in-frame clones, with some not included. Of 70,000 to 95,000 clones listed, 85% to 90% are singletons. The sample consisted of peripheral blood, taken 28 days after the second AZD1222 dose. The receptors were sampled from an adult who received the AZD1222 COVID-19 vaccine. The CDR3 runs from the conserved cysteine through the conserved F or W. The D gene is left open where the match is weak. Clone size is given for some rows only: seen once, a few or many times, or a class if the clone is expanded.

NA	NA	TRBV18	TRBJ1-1	CASSPQIYERAFF	TGTGCCAGCTCTCCGCAAATCTATGAGCGGGCTTTCTTT
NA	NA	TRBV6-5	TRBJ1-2	CASSYSATVAGYGYTF	TGTGCCAGCAGTTACTCCGCTACAGTAGCCGGCTATGGCTACACCTTC
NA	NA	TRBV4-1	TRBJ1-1	CASSQDQTATEAFF	TGCGCCAGCAGCCAAGATCAGACAGCGACTGAAGCTTTCTTT
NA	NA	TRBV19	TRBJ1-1	CASSIKGDTEAFF	TGTGCCAGTAGTATAAAGGGGGACACTGAAGCTTTCTTT
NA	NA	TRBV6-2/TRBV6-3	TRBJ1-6	CASSYRPGGLNSPLHF	TGTGCCAGCAGTTACCGTCCGGGTGGATTGAATTCACCCCTCCACTTT
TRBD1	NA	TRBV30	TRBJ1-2	CAWSPTGLGYTF	TGTGCCTGGAGTCCGACAGGGCTGGGCTACACCTTC
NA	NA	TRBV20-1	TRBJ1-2	CSASNYGYTF	TGCAGTGCCTCCAACTATGGCTACACCTTC
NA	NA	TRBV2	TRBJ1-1	CASSEMVGGSTEAFF	TGTGCCAGCAGTGAAATGGTGGGGGGTAGCACTGAAGCTTTCTTT
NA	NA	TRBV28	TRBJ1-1	CASSLDPGASEAFF	TGTGCCAGCAGTTTAGATCCGGGGGCAAGTGAAGCTTTCTTT
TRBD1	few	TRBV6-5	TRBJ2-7	CASSYSGGAGYEQYF	TGTGCCAGCAGTTACTCAGGGGGCGCTGGATACGAGCAGTACTTC
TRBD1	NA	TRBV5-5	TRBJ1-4	CASSLGGQGAFEKLFF	TGTGCCAGCAGCCTTGGGGGCCAGGGGGCGTTCGAAAAACTGTTTTTT
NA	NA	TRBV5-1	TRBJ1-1	CASSLGYSDTEAFF	TGCGCCAGCAGCTTAGGGTATTCGGACACTGAAGCTTTCTTT
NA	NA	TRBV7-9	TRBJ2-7	CASSLAPYEQYF	TGTGCCAGCAGCTTAGCGCCGTACGAGCAGTACTTC
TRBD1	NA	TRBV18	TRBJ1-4	CASSPTGSLNEKLFF	TGTGCCAGCTCACCGACAGGGAGTCTTAATGAAAAACTGTTTTTT
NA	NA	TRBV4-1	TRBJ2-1	CASSQGIGGGYDQFF	TGCGCCAGCAGCCAAGGGATTGGCGGGGGCTATGACCAGTTCTTC
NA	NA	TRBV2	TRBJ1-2	CASSAFQGVDGYTF	TGTGCCAGCAGCGCATTCCAGGGTGTCGACGGCTACACCTTC
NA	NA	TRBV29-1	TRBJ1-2	CSVDPRAAGYTF	TGCAGCGTTGATCCCAGGGCGGCGGGCTACACCTTC
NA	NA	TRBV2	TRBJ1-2	CASSEALGQLAYTF	TGTGCCAGCAGTGAAGCCCTAGGGCAGCTAGCCTACACCTTC
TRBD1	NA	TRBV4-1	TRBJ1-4	CASSLNRGPEKLFF	TGCGCCAGCAGCTTAAACAGGGGTCCTGAAAAACTGTTTTTT
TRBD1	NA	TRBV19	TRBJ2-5	CASSTGTGLWGETQYF	TGTGCCAGTAGTACCGGGACAGGGCTTTGGGGGGAGACCCAGTACTTC
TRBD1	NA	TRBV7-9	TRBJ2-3	CASSHGDSRAAQYF	TGTGCCAGCAGCCACGGGGACAGCCGAGCGGCGCAGTATTTT
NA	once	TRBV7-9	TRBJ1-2	CASRSTGPRGNYGYTF	TGTGCCAGCAGGTCGACCGGGCCCCGGGGCAACTATGGCTACACCTTC
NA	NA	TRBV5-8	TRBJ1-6	CASSFGPGAYNSPLHF	TGTGCCAGCAGCTTCGGACCTGGGGCCTATAATTCACCCCTCCACTTT
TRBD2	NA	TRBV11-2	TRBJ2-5	CASSLVLAGGYQETQYF	TGTGCCAGCAGCTTAGTCCTAGCGGGGGGATACCAAGAGACCCAGTACTTC
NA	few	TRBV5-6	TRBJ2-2	CASSPRQVANTGELFF	TGTGCCAGCAGCCCTAGACAGGTTGCGAACACCGGGGAGCTGTTTTTT
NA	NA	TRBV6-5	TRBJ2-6	CASSHQSGANVLTF	TGTGCCAGCAGTCACCAATCTGGGGCCAACGTCCTGACTTTC
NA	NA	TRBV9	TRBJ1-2	CASSVVGRLDYTF	TGTGCCAGCAGCGTAGTCGGTCGCCTGGACTACACCTTC
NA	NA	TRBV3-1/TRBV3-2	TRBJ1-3	CASSLIGNTIYF	TGTGCCAGCAGCCTAATCGGAAACACCATATATTTT
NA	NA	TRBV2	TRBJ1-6	CASSTRGGGNNSPLHF	TGTGCCAGCAGTACCCGTGGAGGGGGGAATAATTCACCCCTCCACTTT
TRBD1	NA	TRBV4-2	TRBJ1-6	CASSPAGQGSSNSPLHF	TGTGCCAGCAGCCCGGCGGGACAGGGGTCCTCTAATTCACCCCTCCACTTT
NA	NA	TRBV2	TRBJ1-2	CASSEQSYGYTF	TGTGCCAGCAGTGAACAGTCCTATGGCTACACCTTC